Listed below are T cell receptor beta chains from one sample, sequenced in a study of identical twins. TCRdb used MiXCR to reprocess the 5' RACE reads, holding one entry per CDR3 protein. The sample lists just over 500,000 distinct CDR3 sequences, roughly a fifth occurring once. The sample was also reused in another study, on T cells expressing NK-cell markers.

The specimen sequenced was CD4+ T cells sorted from blood. These receptors all stem from a woman aged 18-29 years in good health. CDR3s include the opening cysteine and the closing phenylalanine or tryptophan. D genes are given only for firm matches. The listing skips clone size in some rows; elsewhere it reads once, few, many or a size class.

size,J,D,V,DNA,CDR3
.,TRBJ2-7,TRBD2,TRBV20-1,TGCAGTGCGGGGCTAGCGGGGTTCTACGAGCAGTACTTC,CSAGLAGFYEQYF
.,TRBJ2-7,.,TRBV7-3,TGTGCCAGCAGCACCCTTCCGAACTACGAGCAGTACTTC,CASSTLPNYEQYF
.,TRBJ2-7,.,TRBV10-3,TGTGCCATCGGGACGCCTAGCGAGCAGTACTTC,CAIGTPSEQYF
.,TRBJ1-4,.,TRBV20-1,TGCAGTGCTCCGGTCGGGGGCGACTCTAATGAAAAACTGTTTTTT,CSAPVGGDSNEKLFF
.,TRBJ2-1,.,TRBV9,TGTGCCAGCAGCGGAAGGAAGGGGGGAGGGAGTGAGCAGTTCTTC,CASSGRKGGGSEQFF
.,TRBJ1-1,TRBD1,TRBV12-3/TRBV12-4,TGTGCCAGCGGGATGGACAGGTGGGAGACGAACACTGAAGCTTTCTTT,CASGMDRWETNTEAFF
few,TRBJ2-7,.,TRBV29-1,TGCAGCGTTGAAGATTGGAGGTACGAGCAGTACTTC,CSVEDWRYEQYF
few,TRBJ2-3,.,TRBV29-1,TGCAGCGTTGACAGGGCCAGCACAGATACGCAGTATTTT,CSVDRASTDTQYF
.,TRBJ1-1,.,TRBV11-2,TGTGCCAGCAGCTTAGTAGTGCTAAACACTGAAGCTTTCTTT,CASSLVVLNTEAFF
.,TRBJ2-5,.,TRBV6-2/TRBV6-3,TGTGCCAGCAGTAGGGGACCCCGAGAGACCCAGTACTTC,CASSRGPRETQYF
.,TRBJ2-1,.,TRBV4-3,TGCGCCAGCAGCCAAGGCCTACTGGAAATTGCCTACAATGAGCAGTTCTTC,CASSQGLLEIAYNEQFF
.,TRBJ1-2,.,TRBV20-1,TGCAGTGCAACCCGGGACGGCGGAGGGTATGGCTACACCTTC,CSATRDGGGYGYTF
.,TRBJ1-3,TRBD1,TRBV20-1,TGCAGTGCCCGACAGGGGCCTGGAAACACCATATATTTT,CSARQGPGNTIYF
.,TRBJ2-7,TRBD1,TRBV25-1,TGTGCCAGCAGTGATTGGGACAGGGACGAGCAGTACTTC,CASSDWDRDEQYF
.,TRBJ1-6,TRBD1,TRBV10-3,TGTGCCATCGCCCGGGACAGGGATAATTCACCCCTCCACTTT,CAIARDRDNSPLHF
many,TRBJ2-7,.,TRBV29-1,TGCAGCGTTGCGTGGGTTTTTGGCGGAGGGGCCGAGCAGTACTTC,CSVAWVFGGGAEQYF
.,TRBJ2-4,TRBD2,TRBV5-4,TGTGCCCCCCCAGCTTGGGGACGCGGGAGGAGGGCTCCAAACATTCAGTACTTC,CAPPAWGRGRRAPNIQYF
.,TRBJ2-3,TRBD2,TRBV2,TGTGCCAGCAGCCTACGGCTAGCGGGGAGAGATACGCAGTATTTT,CASSLRLAGRDTQYF
.,TRBJ2-3,.,TRBV15,TGTGCCACCAGCGGGCAGACGACAGATACGCAGTATTTT,CATSGQTTDTQYF
few,TRBJ1-1,TRBD1,TRBV6-2/TRBV6-3,TGTGCCAGCAGTACAAACAGGGGGGGTGAAGCTTTCTTT,CASSTNRGGEAFF
once,TRBJ2-1,TRBD1,TRBV6-4,TGTGCCAGCAGTGAGACAGGGGGCTACAATGAGCAGTTCTTC,CASSETGGYNEQFF
.,TRBJ2-5,.,TRBV11-2,TGTGCCAGCAGCTCAGGGTGGCGGGGCCAAGAGACCCAGTACTTC,CASSSGWRGQETQYF
few,TRBJ2-5,.,TRBV12-3/TRBV12-4,TGTGCCAGCAGTCCCCGGGGCCCGGGACCCCAGGGAGAGACCCAGTACTTC,CASSPRGPGPQGETQYF
few,TRBJ2-2,.,TRBV4-3,TGCGCCAGCAGCCAAGGGACACAGACCGGGGAGCTGTTTTTT,CASSQGTQTGELFF
.,TRBJ2-7,TRBD1,TRBV27,TGTGCCAGCAGACGAAAGGGACAGGGGGTCTACGAGCAGTACTTC,CASRRKGQGVYEQYF
few,TRBJ2-1,TRBD2,TRBV29-1,TGCAGCGCTTTCTCTAGCGGGGGCTACAATGAGCAGTTCTTC,CSAFSSGGYNEQFF
few,TRBJ2-5,.,TRBV13,TGTGCCAGCAGCTTAGATAGCAGGCAGACCCAGTACTTC,CASSLDSRQTQYF
.,TRBJ2-1,TRBD2,TRBV3-1,TGTGCCAGCAGCCGCCTATTACTAGCGGGAGGGCCGAATGAGCAGTTCTTC,CASSRLLLAGGPNEQFF
many,TRBJ2-2,.,TRBV9,TGTGCCAGCAGCGTAGTAGTAGGGAACACCGGGGAGCTGTTTTTT,CASSVVVGNTGELFF
few,TRBJ2-5,TRBD2,TRBV20-1,TGCAGTGCTAGAGTTCTAGCGGGAGCTTTAGAGACCCAGTACTTC,CSARVLAGALETQYF
once,TRBJ2-1,TRBD2,TRBV20-1,TGCAGTGCTAAGAAGGAACTAGCGGCTTACAATGAGCAGTTCTTC,CSAKKELAAYNEQFF
.,TRBJ2-3,TRBD2,TRBV20-1,TGCAGTGCCATTCCGAGCGGGGCCCTCGGGGATACGCAGTATTTT,CSAIPSGALGDTQYF
.,TRBJ1-1,.,TRBV7-2,TGTGCCAGCAGCCTAAGGTATCTTGGAACTGAAGCTTTCTTT,CASSLRYLGTEAFF
.,TRBJ1-2,TRBD1,TRBV12-3/TRBV12-4,TGTGCCAGCAGTTTGGGGACAGCGTCGGCTAACTATGGCTACACCTTC,CASSLGTASANYGYTF
.,TRBJ2-4,.,TRBV7-8,TGTGCCAGCAGCTTAGAAGGCATAGCCAAAAACATTCAGTACTTC,CASSLEGIAKNIQYF
.,TRBJ2-1,TRBD2,TRBV3-1,TGTGCCAGCAGATCGCTAGCGGGGGGATCCAATGAGCAGTTCTTC,CASRSLAGGSNEQFF
few,TRBJ2-7,.,TRBV12-3/TRBV12-4,TGTGCCAGCGGCCGGGCGGAGACCTACGAGCAGTACTTC,CASGRAETYEQYF
many,TRBJ2-4,TRBD2,TRBV20-1,TGCAGTGCGGGGACTAGCGGCGCCAAAAACATTCAGTACTTC,CSAGTSGAKNIQYF
many,TRBJ1-1,.,TRBV9,TGTGCCAGCAGCCACCGGAGGGGAGTGGACACTGAAGCTTTCTTT,CASSHRRGVDTEAFF
.,TRBJ2-2,.,TRBV10-1,TGCGCCAGCAGTGAGTCCGGGATTATAGTAGCCGGGGAGCTGTTTTTT,CASSESGIIVAGELFF
.,TRBJ2-2,.,TRBV7-6,TGTGCCAGCAGCGGGGACAAGAACACCGGGGAGCTGTTTTTT,CASSGDKNTGELFF
few,TRBJ2-5,.,TRBV2,TGTGCCAGCAGTGCGTGGGGGAACCAAGAGACCCAGTACTTC,CASSAWGNQETQYF
few,TRBJ2-1,.,TRBV7-2,TGTGCCAGCAGCGAAGGGGCGACCTCCTACAATGAGCAGTTCTTC,CASSEGATSYNEQFF
many,TRBJ2-1,TRBD1,TRBV5-1,TGCGCCAGCAGCCCCGGACAGGGGCACAATGAGCAGTTCTTC,CASSPGQGHNEQFF
.,TRBJ2-3,.,TRBV18,TGTGCCAGCTCCCGGGCTACACCTCCTACAGAGGCGCAGTATTTT,CASSRATPPTEAQYF
few,TRBJ2-7,.,TRBV6-4,TGTGCCAGCAGTGACCCACCTGTTTTGCGGTACGAGCAGTACTTC,CASSDPPVLRYEQYF
many,TRBJ2-1,.,TRBV29-1,TGCAGCGTTGAATCTGTCGGTAACAATGAGCAGTTCTTC,CSVESVGNNEQFF
few,TRBJ2-7,.,TRBV20-1,TGCAGTGCCCTCCGGGACGCAGCCTACGAGCAGTACTTC,CSALRDAAYEQYF
few,TRBJ1-2,.,TRBV6-5,TGTGCCAGCAGTTCAACGACCAGAAGCTACACCTTC,CASSSTTRSYTF
.,TRBJ2-7,.,TRBV5-6,TGTGCCAGCAGCTTCTATTCCGAGCAGTACTTC,CASSFYSEQYF
.,TRBJ2-5,TRBD2,TRBV12-5,TGTGCTAGTGGCACTCTCCTAGCGGGGGTACAAGAGACCCAGTACTTC,CASGTLLAGVQETQYF